A single sample gave rise to the 23 T cell receptor beta chains below, sequenced in a study of cytomegalovirus exposure and HLA in healthy donors. Method: immunoSEQ multiplex PCR; TCRdb's copy keeps in-frame clones and lacks some. The sample has a few hundred thousand clones; over 70% are singletons. The sequencing sample was made of PBMCs. All receptors derive from a woman aged 25 to 45 in good health and CMV-seropositive.

The chain employs TRBV27 and TRBJ2-7, with 8 bases aligning to TRBD2. Germline CDR1 reads MNHEY; CDR2 reads SMNVEV (reference sequence). V lost 2 bases to trimming and J lost 0 bases; unmatched junction nucleotides: 3. There are 15 residues in the CDR3. The CDR3 DNA is TGTGCCAGCAGTTTAAGCGGGAGAAGCTCCTACGAGCAGTACTTC. Encoded protein: CASSLSGRSSYEQYF.

The rearrangement uses TRBV2 and TRBJ1-4; D not resolved. The CDR3 totals 14 residues. Trimming removed 7 bases at V and 7 bases at J, with 16 bases between. Looked up from germline, CDR1 is SNHLY and CDR2 is FYNNEI. The CDR3 here is CASTQTLLGEKLFF. CDR3 bases: TGTGCCAGCACTCAGACACTTTTAGGTGAAAAACTGTTTTTT.

The chain joins TRBV5-6 to TRBJ2-1; D is undetermined. Trimming stripped 0 bases from V and 7 bases from J, with 8 bases between. CDR1 is SGHDT and CDR2 is YYEEEE in the germline V gene. CDR3 length equals 13 residues. The CDR3 nucleotides read TGTGCCAGCAGCTTGGAAGTAGCAAATGAGCAGTTCTTC. It codes for CASSLEVANEQFF.

The chain's CDR3 is CASSEGGDNEQFF. CDR3 in DNA: TGTGCCAGCAGTGAAGGGGGCGACAATGAGCAGTTCTTC. The chain has TRBV2 and TRBJ2-1, with D possibly being TRBD1 (5 bases). The CDR3 consists of 13 residues. The germline V gene has CDR1 SNHLY and CDR2 FYNNEI. Trimming left V 1 base short and J 5 bases short, with 6 bases between.

In this sample, this clone turned up a few times. The chain has TRBV18 and TRBJ2-2; D ambiguous. Deletions cut 1 base from V and 0 bases from J, with 6 bases between. The CDR3 sequence is 15 residues long. Germline lookup yields CDR1 KGHSH and CDR2 LQKENI. CDR3 sequence reads: CASSPLSANTGELFF. The CDR3 DNA sequence: TGTGCCAGCTCACCACTATCGGCGAACACCGGGGAGCTGTTTTTT.

The rearrangement joins TRBV7-2 to TRBJ2-3; the D call may be TRBD1 or TRBD2 (6 bases each). The CDR3 is 17 residues long. Trimming pared 7 bases from V and 1 base from J, leaving 21 bases between. Germline V CDR1 and CDR2: SGHTA, FQGNSA. CDR3 loop: CASMRNDGGQRTDTQYF. For the CDR3, the DNA is TGTGCCAGCATGAGGAATGACGGGGGACAACGCACAGATACGCAGTATTTT.

The chain employs TRBV7-2 and TRBJ2-7; tentative D call: TRBD1 (6 bases). The CDR3 consists of 14 residues. Per germline, CDR1 SGHTA and CDR2 FQGNSA. Deletions cut 5 bases from V and 2 bases from J, with 13 bases between. Here the CDR3 reads CASSLGTFTYEQYF. In DNA form, the CDR3 reads TGTGCCAGCAGCCTAGGGACATTTACCTACGAGCAGTACTTC.

The rearrangement uses TRBV30 and TRBJ2-7; D may match TRBD1 or TRBD2 (5 bases each). The CDR3 has 13 amino acids. Trimming stripped 3 bases from V and 0 bases from J, with 9 bases between. In germline, CDR1 is GTSNPN, CDR2 SVGIG (reference sequence). The CDR3 is CAWRGLASYEQYF. The CDR3 DNA sequence: TGTGCCTGGAGGGGGCTAGCCTCCTACGAGCAGTACTTC.

This rearrangement joins TRBV28 to TRBJ1-2, with TRBD1 matching over 10 bases. Germline CDR1 is MDHEN and CDR2 is SYDVKM. V lost 3 bases to trimming and J lost 0 bases; unmatched junction nucleotides: 7. This CDR3 region has 17 residues. The DNA for the CDR3 is TGTGCCAGCAGTTTTCGGCGACAGGGGGCCCCTAACTATGGCTACACCTTC. It encodes CASSFRRQGAPNYGYTF.

This clone was recorded once. CDR3 coding DNA: TGTGCCAGCAGTGAGACTAGCGGGAGCCAATACAATGAGCAGTTCTTC. It encodes CASSETSGSQYNEQFF. The genes are TRBV6-4 and TRBJ2-1; TRBD2 matches at 12 bases. The CDR3 has 16 amino acids. The ends lost 3 bases at V and 4 bases at J; junction bases unmatched: 4. Germline CDR1 is MRHNA and CDR2 is SNTAGT.

The rearrangement links TRBV29-1 to TRBJ1-2, with D uncertain. The CDR3 contains 12 residues. The ends were cut back, 4 bases at V and 5 bases at J, with 11 bases in the middle. Germline V gives CDR1 SQVTM, CDR2 ANQGSEA. CDR3: CSVGGGGYGYTF. The CDR3 DNA sequence: TGCAGCGTTGGGGGAGGAGGTTATGGCTACACCTTC.

This rearrangement joins TRBV2 to TRBJ2-3; 11 bases line up with TRBD1. The CDR3 is 16 amino acids. Germline-derived CDR1 and CDR2 are SNHLY and FYNNEI. The trim removed 3 bases at V and 3 bases at J, leaving 5 bases unmatched. In nucleotides, the CDR3 is TGTGCCAGCAGTGATCTTGGACAGGGGGCAACAGATACGCAGTATTTT. Its protein product is CASSDLGQGATDTQYF.

This chain links TRBV13 with TRBJ1-5; D gene uncertain. Trimming cost V 2 bases and J 4 bases, with 6 bases left between them. CDR3 size: 13 residues. Germline V gene sequence: CDR1 PRHDT, CDR2 FYEKMQ (reference sequence). The DNA for the CDR3 is TGTGCCAGCAGCTTATCTGGGAATCAGCCCCAGCATTTT. Amino acid sequence: CASSLSGNQPQHF.

This clone was seen a few times. This chain connects TRBV2 to TRBJ1-2; D is uncertain. The germline CDR1 and CDR2 sequences are SNHLY and FYNNEI. V gave up 10 bases and J gave up 1 base, with 10 bases separating them. This CDR3 comprises 12 residues. In DNA form, the CDR3 reads TGTGCCACCACTGAGTTTAACTATGGCTACACCTTC. Translated, it gives CATTEFNYGYTF.

A remark on this clone: Other nucleotide sequences from this sample produce the same CDR3. CDR3 in DNA: TGTGCCTGGAGTGTAAATGGGTACGAGCAGTACTTC. It encodes CAWSVNGYEQYF. The J gene is TRBJ2-7, the V gene TRBV30, with no clear D. Germline CDR1 reads GTSNPN; CDR2 reads SVGIG (reference sequence). The ends were cut back, 0 bases at V and 4 bases at J, with 7 bases in the middle. CDR3 length equals 12 residues.

This clone was seen a handful of times. The chain joins TRBV10-3 to TRBJ2-7; 7 bases line up with TRBD1. Germline V CDR1 and CDR2: ENHRY, SYGVKD. CDR3 length: 13 amino acids. V lost 10 bases, J lost 6 bases, and 12 bases stayed unmatched. The CDR3 region has the DNA TGTGCCACTCTCGGGACCTCAGGGGGCGAGCAGTACTTC. The encoded protein is CATLGTSGGEQYF.

The chain uses TRBV11-1 and TRBJ2-7; D might be TRBD1 (6 bases). Germline CDR1 SGHAT, CDR2 FQDESV (reference sequence). The V gene lost 2 bases and the J gene lost 6 bases, with 11 bases spanning the gap. The CDR3 consists of 13 residues. CDR3 in amino acids: CASSLTGSAEQYF. CDR3 DNA sequence: TGTGCCAGCAGCTTAACAGGGAGCGCCGAGCAGTACTTC.

The rearrangement links TRBV25-1 to TRBJ1-1; tentatively, D is TRBD1 (6 bases). Germline V gene lookup returns CDR1 MGHDK and CDR2 SYGVNS. The CDR3 has 13 residues. Trimming stripped 5 bases from V and 3 bases from J, with 10 bases between. The CDR3 sequence is CASSTQGDTEAFF. The DNA for the CDR3 is TGTGCCAGCAGTACACAGGGTGACACTGAAGCTTTCTTT.

In regard to this clone: Other DNA sequences in this specimen translate into the identical CDR3. The chain joins TRBV9 to TRBJ2-3; 8 positions agree with TRBD2. CDR1 SGDLS and CDR2 YYNGEE come from the germline V gene. This CDR3 is built from 15 residues. The trim removed 0 bases at V and 4 bases at J, leaving 4 bases unmatched. CDR3 protein: CASSVGLARADTQYF. Written as DNA, the CDR3 is TGTGCCAGCAGCGTAGGACTAGCGAGGGCAGATACGCAGTATTTT.

This rearrangement joins TRBV9 to TRBJ2-1; 12 bases are shared with TRBD2. Germline V gives CDR1 SGDLS, CDR2 YYNGEE. The trim removed 3 bases at V and 8 bases at J, leaving 12 bases unmatched. This CDR3 has 17 amino acids. CDR3 sequence: CASSGETSSGRGDEQFF. In nucleotides, the CDR3 is TGTGCCAGCAGCGGGGAAACTTCTAGCGGGAGGGGAGATGAGCAGTTCTTC.

This sequence joins TRBV19 and TRBJ2-4; 10 positions match TRBD2. CDR1 is LNHDA, CDR2 SQIVND, per germline (reference sequence). The CDR3 sequence is 15 residues long. J gave up 6 bases and V 5 bases, and 7 bases lay outside the gene matches. CDR3 protein: CASSSLAGDPNIQYF. The CDR3 DNA is TGTGCCAGTAGTTCCCTAGCGGGAGACCCAAACATTCAGTACTTC. Supplemented by reference TRBV19 and TRBJ2-4, the full variable domain reads DGGITQSPKYLFRKEGQNVTLSCEQNLNHDAMYWYRQDPGQGLRLIYYSQIVNDFQKGDIAEGYSVSREKKESFPLTVTSAQKNPTAFYLCASSSLAGDPNIQYFGAGTRLSVL.

The gene calls are TRBV9 and TRBJ1-2, with no clear D. Deletions cut 2 bases from V and 4 bases from J, with 15 bases between. The CDR3 is 15 amino acids. Germline assignment: CDR1 SGDLS and CDR2 YYNGEE. CDR3 amino acids: CASSVGLLSLYGYTF. DNA for the CDR3: TGTGCCAGCAGCGTTGGACTCTTAAGTCTCTATGGCTACACCTTC.

The chain carries TRBV6-4 and TRBJ2-1; 10 nucleotides line up with TRBD2. The junction had 6 bases not matched to a gene; V was cut back by 4 bases and J by 6 bases. The CDR3 sequence is 15 residues long. Per the germline V gene, CDR1 is MRHNA and CDR2 is SNTAGT. CDR3 bases: TGTGCCAGCAGTGCCCTAGCGGGAGAGGTCAATGAGCAGTTCTTC. Its translation is CASSALAGEVNEQFF.